The rows below give T cell receptor beta chains drawn from one sample of a study of shared clonotypes between healthy human individuals. Produced via immunoSEQ multiplex PCR; TCRdb's table is partial and in-frame only. Of roughly 2,300,000 clones listed, 85% to 95% were seen once; the top ten hold approximately 0.41%. The sequenced sample consisted of naive CD4+ T cells from PBMCs. The source is a man aged 18 to 29 in good health. Some clones in this sample may be carry-over from other donors' samples. CDR3s include the opening cysteine and the closing phenylalanine or tryptophan. Each record gives: V gene, D gene, J gene, clone size, CDR3 DNA, CDR3 protein. The D gene is left open where the match is weak. The size field is filled for only some rows; it gives once, few, many or a size class.

v_call: TRBV6-5; d_call: .; j_call: TRBJ2-5; clone_size: once; cdr3_nt: TGTGCCAGCAGTCGCCTGGACACCCCCCAAGAGACCCAGTACTTC; cdr3_aa: CASSRLDTPQETQYF
v_call: TRBV18; d_call: .; j_call: TRBJ1-1; clone_size: .; cdr3_nt: TGTGCCAGCTCCCTGGGCCTGGGACAGAACACTGAAGCTTTCTTT; cdr3_aa: CASSLGLGQNTEAFF
v_call: TRBV29-1; d_call: TRBD2; j_call: TRBJ2-7; clone_size: .; cdr3_nt: TGCAGCGTCTGCATGGGGACTAGCAGACTCTACGAGCAGTACTTC; cdr3_aa: CSVCMGTSRLYEQYF
v_call: TRBV6-5; d_call: TRBD1; j_call: TRBJ2-5; clone_size: once; cdr3_nt: TGTGCCAGCAGTTACTCTTTACAGGGGTCAGAGACCCAGTACTTC; cdr3_aa: CASSYSLQGSETQYF
v_call: TRBV6-5; d_call: .; j_call: TRBJ1-2; clone_size: .; cdr3_nt: TGTGCCAGCAGTCCCGGGCCGTCCGGTGGCTACACCTTC; cdr3_aa: CASSPGPSGGYTF
v_call: TRBV28; d_call: TRBD1; j_call: TRBJ1-4; clone_size: .; cdr3_nt: TGTGCCAGCAGTGCCGGACAGGGATTCGGTGAAAAACTGTTTTTT; cdr3_aa: CASSAGQGFGEKLFF
v_call: TRBV28; d_call: TRBD2; j_call: TRBJ2-4; clone_size: .; cdr3_nt: TGTGCCAGCAGTGCGTCCGGGGCGGGGGAGATAAACATTCAGTACTTC; cdr3_aa: CASSASGAGEINIQYF
v_call: TRBV28; d_call: TRBD1; j_call: TRBJ2-7; clone_size: .; cdr3_nt: TGTGCCAGCAGGCCTCCCGGGACAGGGGAGGGCGAGCAGTACTTC; cdr3_aa: CASRPPGTGEGEQYF
v_call: TRBV28; d_call: TRBD1; j_call: TRBJ2-7; clone_size: .; cdr3_nt: TGTGCCAGCAGAAGACAGGGCCTATCCTACGAGCAGTACTTC; cdr3_aa: CASRRQGLSYEQYF
v_call: TRBV7-9; d_call: .; j_call: TRBJ1-3; clone_size: .; cdr3_nt: TGTGCCACCCAGCCAAACTCTGGAAACACCATATATTTT; cdr3_aa: CATQPNSGNTIYF
v_call: TRBV6-1; d_call: TRBD1; j_call: TRBJ1-4; clone_size: .; cdr3_nt: TGTGCCAGCAGTGAAGTCGGACAGGCGGATGAAAAACTGTTTTTT; cdr3_aa: CASSEVGQADEKLFF
v_call: TRBV29-1; d_call: .; j_call: TRBJ2-3; clone_size: .; cdr3_nt: TGCAGCGGGGGAAGCGGTCGCACAGATACGCAGTATTTT; cdr3_aa: CSGGSGRTDTQYF
v_call: TRBV7-6; d_call: TRBD1; j_call: TRBJ1-1; clone_size: .; cdr3_nt: TGTGCCAGCAGCTCCCGGACAGGGGGCACTGAAGCTTTCTTT; cdr3_aa: CASSSRTGGTEAFF
v_call: TRBV5-4; d_call: TRBD2; j_call: TRBJ2-1; clone_size: .; cdr3_nt: TGTGCCAGCAGCTTCCGACTAGCGGCTGGGAATGAGCAGTTCTTC; cdr3_aa: CASSFRLAAGNEQFF
v_call: TRBV18; d_call: .; j_call: TRBJ2-1; clone_size: .; cdr3_nt: TGTGCCAGCTCACCACGCGCACAGTCGAAAGGTGAGCAGTTCTTC; cdr3_aa: CASSPRAQSKGEQFF
v_call: TRBV7-9; d_call: .; j_call: TRBJ2-1; clone_size: .; cdr3_nt: TGTGCCAGCAGCCCAGACAAGCACTACAATGAGCAGTTCTTC; cdr3_aa: CASSPDKHYNEQFF
v_call: TRBV7-3; d_call: .; j_call: TRBJ1-1; clone_size: once; cdr3_nt: TGTGCCAGCAGTAGACAGAGGAACACTGAAGCTTTCTTT; cdr3_aa: CASSRQRNTEAFF
v_call: TRBV5-1; d_call: .; j_call: TRBJ2-7; clone_size: .; cdr3_nt: TGCGCCAGCAGCACCCGGACTGGCCCTGGCGAGCAGTACTTC; cdr3_aa: CASSTRTGPGEQYF
v_call: TRBV19; d_call: TRBD1; j_call: TRBJ2-1; clone_size: .; cdr3_nt: TGTGCCAGTAGTCTCGGGACAGGGCCCTACAATGAGCAGTTCTTC; cdr3_aa: CASSLGTGPYNEQFF
v_call: TRBV20-1; d_call: .; j_call: TRBJ2-1; clone_size: .; cdr3_nt: TGCAGTGCTAGGGTACTCGGTGAGCAGTTCTTC; cdr3_aa: CSARVLGEQFF
v_call: TRBV5-1; d_call: .; j_call: TRBJ2-3; clone_size: .; cdr3_nt: TGCGCCAGCAGCCCAGCTGGACATGAGAGGAGCACTAGCACAGATACGCAGTATTTT; cdr3_aa: CASSPAGHERSTSTDTQYF
v_call: TRBV5-1; d_call: .; j_call: TRBJ2-2; clone_size: .; cdr3_nt: TGCGCCAGCAGCCCTGTCGCCGGGAGTGGCACCGGGGAGCTGTTTTTT; cdr3_aa: CASSPVAGSGTGELFF